Presented here are 13 T cell receptor beta chains from one specimen sequenced in a study of blood T cell repertoires in COVID-19. Generated by immunoSEQ multiplex PCR, the TCRdb table keeps only in-frame clones and is missing some. The sample has 150,000 to 200,000 clones; roughly 77% are singletons. The specimen sequenced was PBMCs or T cells enriched from blood (not recorded which). These receptors were taken from a woman in her forties or fifties with acute COVID-19.

This sequence joins TRBV16 and TRBJ1-2, with TRBD1 matching over 7 bases. Per the germline V gene, CDR1 is KGHSY and CDR2 is FQNENV. Trimming removed 0 bases from V and 4 bases from J; junction bases left unmatched: 5. This CDR3 has 15 amino acids. CDR3 amino acids: CASSQSRGRSYGYTF. CDR3 in DNA: TGTGCCAGCAGCCAATCTAGGGGGCGCAGCTATGGCTACACCTTC.

This clone came up a few times. This sequence joins TRBV7-9 and TRBJ2-7; 8 bases map to TRBD2. The germline gives CDR1 SEHNR, CDR2 FQNEAQ (reference sequence). The CDR3 sequence is 17 residues long. V was pared by 5 bases and J by 5 bases, with 17 bases of the junction left unmatched. CDR3 DNA: TGTGCCAGCAGCCCTTTACTCCCCCAGCGGGGGAGCCACGAGCAGTACGTC. Translated, it gives CASSPLLPQRGSHEQYV.

The rearrangement links TRBV4-2 to TRBJ2-3; the D gene is possibly TRBD1 (6 bases). With 4 bases removed from V and 3 bases from J, the gap between germline ends came to 20 bases. This CDR3 is 17 amino acids long. Germline-derived CDR1 and CDR2 are LGHNA and YNFKEQ. CDR3 amino acids: CASSPRIQGLRTDTQYF. The CDR3 DNA sequence: TGTGCCAGCAGCCCCCGCATACAGGGATTGAGGACAGATACGCAGTATTTT.

This chain joins TRBV4-1 and TRBJ2-5, with 10 bases lining up with TRBD2. CDR1 and CDR2 (germline): MGHRA, YSYEKL. This CDR3 is 17 amino acids long. The V and J ends lost 4 bases and 5 bases, in that order; junction bases with no gene match: 13. CDR3 DNA sequence: TGCGCCAGCAGCCCACGGGCTAGCGGGGGTACCTTGGAGACCCAGTACTTC. Protein: CASSPRASGGTLETQYF.

This sequence joins TRBV15 and TRBJ1-3; D is undetermined. CDR3 length: 14 residues. Germline CDR1 is LNHNV and CDR2 is YYDKDF (reference sequence). V was clipped by 3 bases and J by 0 bases, with 6 bases between them. The DNA for the CDR3 is TGTGCCACCAGCAGGCACAACTCTGGAAACACCATATATTTT. Protein sequence: CATSRHNSGNTIYF.

V gene TRBV5-5 combines with J gene TRBJ1-6; 8 nucleotides agree with TRBD1. CDR3 length equals 15 residues. V lost 4 bases, J lost 6 bases, and 6 bases stayed unmatched. From germline, CDR1 is SGHKS and CDR2 YYEKEE (reference sequence). The CDR3 DNA sequence: TGTGCCAGCAGCGTGGGACAGGCTGGTAATTCACCCCTCCACTTT. Amino acid sequence: CASSVGQAGNSPLHF.

This chain uses TRBV2 with TRBJ2-1, with 11 bases matching TRBD2. Germline lookup yields CDR1 SNHLY and CDR2 FYNNEI. The CDR3 spans 16 residues. The junction had 10 bases not matched to a gene; V was cut back by 6 bases and J by 6 bases. The CDR3 region is CASRSLAGARSNEQFF. CDR3 in DNA: TGTGCCAGCAGGTCACTAGCGGGGGCTCGGAGCAATGAGCAGTTCTTC.

CDR3 sequence: CSALTPSGNTIYF. In DNA form, the CDR3 reads TGCAGCGCCCTGACACCCTCTGGAAACACCATATATTTT. J is TRBJ1-3 and V is TRBV29-1; unclear D gene. The CDR3 is made up of 13 amino acids. V shed 7 bases and J shed 0 bases, with 10 bases lying between them. Germline V lookup: CDR1 SQVTM, CDR2 ANQGSEA.

The chain couples TRBV7-2 to TRBJ1-5; 11 bases match TRBD1. CDR3 length: 18 amino acids. Germline CDR1 reads SGHTA; CDR2 reads FQGNSA. V shed 5 bases, J shed 0 bases, and the junction held 9 bases outside the gene matches. This CDR3 is CASSPRTGGTYSNQPQHF. The CDR3 DNA follows: TGTGCCAGCAGCCCCCGGACAGGGGGCACCTATAGCAATCAGCCCCAGCATTTT.

V and J are TRBV5-5 and TRBJ2-4; D possibly corresponds to TRBD1 (6 bases). CDR3 length: 13 residues. Trimming took off 1 base at V and 7 bases at J, with 9 bases between the two ends. Germline CDR1 reads SGHKS; CDR2 reads YYEKEE (reference sequence). The CDR3 nucleotides are TGTGCCAGCAGCTTGTGGCAGGGGAACATTCAGTACTTC. Translating gives CASSLWQGNIQYF.

The table lists this clone with many counts. V gene TRBV6-1 combines with J gene TRBJ1-2; D possibly corresponds to TRBD1 (6 bases). This CDR3 region has 16 residues. Germline CDR1 and CDR2: MNHNS and SASEGT. V dropped 4 bases and J dropped 3 bases, with 18 bases sitting between them. CDR3: CASSGPWGRDDYGYTF. The CDR3 nucleotides are TGTGCCAGCAGTGGGCCTTGGGGGCGCGATGACTATGGCTACACCTTC.

V and J are TRBV28 and TRBJ1-3; D unresolved. The ends were cut back, 4 bases at V and 2 bases at J, with 15 bases in the middle. Germline CDR1 and CDR2: MDHEN and SYDVKM. The CDR3 spans 16 residues. The CDR3 nucleotides read TGTGCCAGCAGTTCCGGAGGGAGATCTACTGGAAACACCATATATTTT. Protein sequence: CASSSGGRSTGNTIYF.

This rearrangement joins TRBV19 to TRBJ2-3; TRBD2 matches 14 bases. There are 16 residues in the CDR3. The J segment lost 3 bases and the V segment lost 3 bases, leaving 2 bases of the junction unmatched. The V gene's germline CDR1 is LNHDA and CDR2 SQIVND (reference sequence). CDR3 protein: CASSMTSGGATDTQYF. CDR3 in DNA: TGTGCCAGTAGTATGACTAGCGGGGGGGCAACAGATACGCAGTATTTT.